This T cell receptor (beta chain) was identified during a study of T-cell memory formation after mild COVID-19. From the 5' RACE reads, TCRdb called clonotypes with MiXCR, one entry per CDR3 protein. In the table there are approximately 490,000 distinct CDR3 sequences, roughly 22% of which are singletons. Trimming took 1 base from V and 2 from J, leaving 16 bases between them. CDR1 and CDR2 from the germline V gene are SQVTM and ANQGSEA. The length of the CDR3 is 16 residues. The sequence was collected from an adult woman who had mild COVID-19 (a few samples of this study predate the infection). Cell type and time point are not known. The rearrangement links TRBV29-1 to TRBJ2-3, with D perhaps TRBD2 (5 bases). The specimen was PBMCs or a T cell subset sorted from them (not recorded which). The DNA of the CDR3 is TGCAGCGTTGAAGGCAATCCGGGGAGCGACACAGATACGCAGTATTTT. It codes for CSVEGNPGSDTDTQYF.